This T cell receptor beta chain is drawn from a study of T cell repertoires in cytomegalovirus infection. The overall study: Indications came from public TCR beta signatures; they pointed to CMV infection and to a matching HLA type.

This clonotype was detected a few times. The antigen remains unidentified. General study findings and limits: Carriers of CMV and the relevant HLA type were discriminated by public TCR beta frequency.

TCRdb reprocessed the reads with MiXCR, giving one entry per CDR3 protein. The data hold roughly 120,000 distinct CDR3 sequences, with over 30% observed a single time. Germline values: CDR1 LNHNV, CDR2 YYDKDF (reference sequence). Trimming removed 0 bases from V and 1 base from J, with 7 bases in between. The CDR3 sequence is 15 residues long. The material sequenced was CD8+ T cells from cultured PBMCs, taken from culture after CMV antigen stimulation. The source of this sequence is a human donor in good health (CMV status not recorded). Some clones in this sample may be carry-over from other donors' samples. The chain employs TRBV15 and TRBJ1-5, with no clear D. The CDR3 spells CATSRDGVSNQPQHF. CDR3 in DNA: TGTGCCACCAGCAGAGATGGGGTGAGCAATCAGCCCCAGCATTTT.